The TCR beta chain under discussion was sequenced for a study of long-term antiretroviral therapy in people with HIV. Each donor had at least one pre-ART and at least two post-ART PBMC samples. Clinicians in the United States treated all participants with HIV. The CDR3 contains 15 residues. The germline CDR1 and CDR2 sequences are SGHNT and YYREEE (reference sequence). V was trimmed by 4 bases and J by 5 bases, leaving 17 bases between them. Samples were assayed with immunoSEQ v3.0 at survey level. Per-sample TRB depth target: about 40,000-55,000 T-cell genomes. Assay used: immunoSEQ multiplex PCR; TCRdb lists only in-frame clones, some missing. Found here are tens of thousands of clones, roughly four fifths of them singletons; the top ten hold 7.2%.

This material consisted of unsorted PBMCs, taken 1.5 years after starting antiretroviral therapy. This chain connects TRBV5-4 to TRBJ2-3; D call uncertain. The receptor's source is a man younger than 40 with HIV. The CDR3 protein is CASSGYMDGGDTQYF. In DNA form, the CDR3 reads TGTGCCAGCAGCGGGTACATGGACGGTGGAGATACGCAGTATTTT.